The 14 T cell receptor beta chains presented below share a single source sample, sequenced in a study of blood T cell repertoires in COVID-19. The table came from immunoSEQ multiplex PCR; TCRdb's copy has only in-frame clones and leaves some out. Of approximately 480,000 clones in the sample, about 85% were seen once. Sequences were obtained from PBMCs or T cells enriched from blood (not recorded which). Receptors originate from a woman between 18 and 29 years old who had recovered from COVID-19.

DNA of the CDR3: TGTGCCAGCACACGTGGAGCGGGGGCCGACGAGCAGTACTTC. Amino acid sequence: CASTRGAGADEQYF. The gene calls are TRBV7-9 and TRBJ2-7, with 8 bases that match TRBD2. Germline CDR1 and CDR2: SEHNR and FQNEAQ (reference sequence). J gave up 5 bases and V 7 bases, and 10 bases lay outside the gene matches. The CDR3 runs 14 residues.

The chain combines TRBV7-2 with TRBJ1-1; possibly TRBD1 for D (5 bases). Germline V gene data show CDR1 as SGHTA and CDR2 as FQGNSA. This CDR3 has 15 residues. V was shortened by 4 bases and J by 4 bases, with 16 bases between the two germline ends. The CDR3 is CASSWPGRGITEAFF. Written as DNA, the CDR3 is TGTGCCAGCAGCTGGCCGGGGCGGGGGATCACTGAAGCTTTCTTT.

DNA for the CDR3: TGTGCCAGCAGCTCTTTACCGGGGGAGGGAAACACCATATATTTT. Translation gives CASSSLPGEGNTIYF. The chain carries TRBV3-1 (or the pseudogene TRBV3-2) and TRBJ1-3, with D maybe TRBD1 (5 bases). From germline, CDR1 is LGHDT and CDR2 YNNKEL (reference sequence). V was shortened by 5 bases and J by 4 bases, with 15 bases between the two germline ends. The CDR3 loop spans 15 amino acids.

This chain connects TRBV19 to TRBJ1-5; TRBD1 matches at 8 bases. V lost 7 bases, J lost 6 bases, and 8 bases stayed unmatched. This CDR3 has 14 amino acids. Germline V CDR1 and CDR2: LNHDA, SQIVND (reference sequence). In DNA, the CDR3 is TGTGCCAGTACGGACAGGGAACGGGGTCAGCCCCAGCATTTT. It codes for CASTDRERGQPQHF.

The gene calls are TRBV13 and TRBJ1-1; D remains ambiguous. The CDR3 totals 12 residues. V lost 6 bases and J 11 bases, leaving 16 bases between the germline ends. Germline CDR1 reads PRHDT; CDR2 reads FYEKMQ (reference sequence). CDR3 coding DNA: TGTGCCAGCAGACCCCCAGAGAGGTGGGCTTTCTTT. Translation gives CASRPPERWAFF.

The chain links TRBV20-1 to TRBJ2-5; 10 bases agree with TRBD1. This CDR3 comprises 13 residues. J was trimmed by 6 bases and V by 3 bases; bases with no gene match: 4. Germline V gene lookup returns CDR1 DFQATT and CDR2 SNEGSKA (reference sequence). CDR3 in DNA: TGCAGTGCTAGTCGGGACAGGGGAAAGACCCAGTACTTC. Residues: CSASRDRGKTQYF.

This clone was observed a few times. The chain is built from TRBV3-1 (or the pseudogene TRBV3-2) and TRBJ2-7; D call uncertain. With 3 bases removed from V and 2 bases from J, the gap between germline ends came to 11 bases. Germline V gene lookup returns CDR1 LGHDT and CDR2 YNNKEL (reference sequence). The CDR3 has 14 residues. DNA of the CDR3: TGTGCCAGCAGCCACCTGACAAAACCCTACGAGCAGTACTTC. Its protein product is CASSHLTKPYEQYF.

V and J are TRBV28 and TRBJ1-4; no clear D. The CDR3 totals 12 residues. V was trimmed by 2 bases and J by 10 bases, leaving 8 bases between them. Germline V lookup: CDR1 MDHEN, CDR2 SYDVKM. The CDR3 region is CASSLGRGKLFF. The DNA for the CDR3 is TGTGCCAGCAGTTTAGGTAGAGGAAAACTGTTTTTT.

V usage is TRBV12-3 or TRBV12-4 and J usage is TRBJ1-1, with TRBD1 matching 10 bases. There are 13 residues in the CDR3. V lost 7 bases and J lost 6; bases outside the gene matches: 5. CDR3 sequence: CASILDRGAEAFF. As DNA, the CDR3 is TGTGCCAGCATCTTGGACAGGGGGGCTGAAGCTTTCTTT.

V gene TRBV12-3 or TRBV12-4 combines with J gene TRBJ1-2; 7 bases fit TRBD1. V trimming: 5 bases; J trimming: 7 bases; junction bases outside the gene matches: 7. There are 13 residues in the CDR3. CDR3 sequence reads: CASSRGGAGGYTF. The DNA for the CDR3 is TGTGCCAGCAGTCGAGGGGGCGCGGGTGGCTACACCTTC.

V usage is TRBV7-2 and J usage is TRBJ2-1; D unresolved. CDR3 size: 12 residues. Germline assignment: CDR1 SGHTA and CDR2 FQGNSA. V was trimmed by 5 bases and J by 5 bases, leaving 7 bases between them. DNA for the CDR3: TGTGCCAGCAGCATTTATGACAATGAGCAGTTCTTC. It is translated as CASSIYDNEQFF.

V is TRBV2 and J is TRBJ1-5; possibly TRBD1 for D (5 bases). The germline CDR1 and CDR2 sequences are SNHLY and FYNNEI. This CDR3 comprises 14 residues. The ends were cut back, 2 bases at V and 9 bases at J, with 14 bases in the middle. CDR3: CASSERGAGSPQHF. CDR3 nucleotide sequence: TGTGCCAGCAGTGAAAGGGGTGCGGGGTCGCCCCAGCATTTT. The full variable domain, completed using reference TRBV2 and TRBJ1-5, is EPEVTQTPSHQVTQMGQEVILRCVPISNHLYFYWYRQILGQKVEFLVSFYNNEISEKSEIFDDQFSVERPDGSNFTLKIRSTKLEDSAMYFCASSERGAGSPQHFGDGTRLSIL.

The chain combines TRBV11-3 with TRBJ1-1, with TRBD1 matching over 7 bases. This CDR3 region has 14 residues. Unmatched junction bases numbered 2, after V lost 1 base and J lost 3 bases. Germline values: CDR1 SGHNT, CDR2 YENEEA. The CDR3 coding sequence is TGTGCCAGCAGCTTAGCAGGGGGGTACACTGAAGCTTTCTTT. This gives the protein CASSLAGGYTEAFF.

This chain joins TRBV9 and TRBJ2-5; D is possibly TRBD2 (7 bases). Germline CDR1 and CDR2: SGDLS and YYNGEE. CDR3 length: 14 residues. Between the trimmed V and J ends, which lost 4 bases and 5 bases, there was a span of 15 bases. CDR3 region: CASSPGAGAETQYF. The CDR3 DNA reads TGTGCCAGCAGCCCCGGGGCGGGGGCGGAGACCCAGTACTTC.